This entry lists 5 T cell receptor beta chains sequenced from one sample in a study of cytomegalovirus exposure and HLA in healthy donors. PCR was performed using 60 Vbeta and 13 Jbeta primers. The assay was immunoSEQ multiplex PCR, and TCRdb's table has in-frame clones only and misses some. The table shows 200,000 or so clones, with 65% to 85% occurring only once. The sample consisted of PBMCs. These receptors all come from a boy younger than 10 in good health and CMV-seronegative.

The rearrangement joins TRBV6-1 to TRBJ2-7, with 10 bases identical to TRBD1. The germline CDR1 and CDR2 sequences are MNHNS and SASEGT. The CDR3 contains 17 residues. With V trimmed by 0 bases and J by 5 bases, 10 bases remained unmatched. CDR3 residues: CASSEAWTGGPPDEQYF. CDR3 DNA sequence: TGTGCCAGCAGTGAAGCGTGGACAGGGGGTCCCCCTGACGAGCAGTACTTC.

The V and J genes are TRBV4-3 and TRBJ1-2; D is uncertain. V dropped 1 base and J dropped 7 bases, with 10 bases sitting between them. The CDR3 loop spans 13 amino acids. CDR1 is LGHNA, CDR2 YSLEER, per germline. CDR3 in amino acids: CASSQVRGGGYTF. CDR3 nucleotides: TGCGCCAGCAGCCAAGTCCGGGGTGGTGGCTACACCTTC.

The chain employs TRBV27 and TRBJ1-2, with D maybe TRBD1 (5 bases). The CDR3 is 14 residues long. Germline CDR1 reads MNHEY; CDR2 reads SMNVEV (reference sequence). Trimming left V 8 bases short and J 4 bases short, with 17 bases between. The CDR3: CASGRRVFPYGYTF. In DNA, the CDR3 is TGTGCCAGCGGACGCAGGGTTTTCCCCTATGGCTACACCTTC.

This chain joins TRBV19 and TRBJ1-2; no firm D call. Germline V CDR1 and CDR2: LNHDA, SQIVND (reference sequence). CDR3 size: 15 residues. The V end was cut by 4 bases, the J end by 4 bases, with 16 bases between. The CDR3: CASSTPVTNSYGYTF. For the CDR3, the DNA is TGTGCCAGTAGTACCCCGGTTACGAACTCCTATGGCTACACCTTC.

This clone was observed a single time. The chain joins TRBV19 to TRBJ2-5; D is perhaps TRBD2 (6 bases). V lost 5 bases to trimming and J lost 2 bases, with 18 bases between them. The CDR3 loop spans 16 amino acids. Germline lookup yields CDR1 LNHDA and CDR2 SQIVND (reference sequence). Here the CDR3 DNA reads TGTGCCAGTAGTCCCCAGGGAGGACACTGGCAAGAGACCCAGTACTTC. Its translation is CASSPQGGHWQETQYF.